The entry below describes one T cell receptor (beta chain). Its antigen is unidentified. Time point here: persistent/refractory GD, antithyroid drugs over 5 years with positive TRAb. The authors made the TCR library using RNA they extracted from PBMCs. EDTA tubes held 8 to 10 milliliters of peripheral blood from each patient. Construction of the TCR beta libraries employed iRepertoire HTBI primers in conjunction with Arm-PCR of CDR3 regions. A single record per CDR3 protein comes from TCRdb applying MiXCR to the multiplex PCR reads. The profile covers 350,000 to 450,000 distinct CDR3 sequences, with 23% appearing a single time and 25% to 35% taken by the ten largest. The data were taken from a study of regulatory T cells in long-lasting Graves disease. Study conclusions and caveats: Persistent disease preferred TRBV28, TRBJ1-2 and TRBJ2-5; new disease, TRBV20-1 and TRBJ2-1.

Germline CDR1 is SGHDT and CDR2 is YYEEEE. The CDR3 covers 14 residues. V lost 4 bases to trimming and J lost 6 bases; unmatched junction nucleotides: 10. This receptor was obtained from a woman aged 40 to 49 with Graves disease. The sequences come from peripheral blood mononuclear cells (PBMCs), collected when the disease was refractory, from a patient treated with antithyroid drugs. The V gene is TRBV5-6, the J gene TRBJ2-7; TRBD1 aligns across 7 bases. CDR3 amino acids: CASSPGTAVVEQYF. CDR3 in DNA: TGTGCCAGCAGCCCAGGGACAGCGGTCGTCGAGCAGTACTTC.